This entry lists 19 T cell receptor beta chains sequenced from one sample in a study of CD8 T cells in Susac syndrome. Random hexamers were used to reverse transcribe roughly 0.45 to 1 ug of RNA. TCRdb analysed the immunoSEQ multiplex PCR reads with MiXCR anew, one entry per CDR3 protein. The sample has approximately 210,000 distinct CDR3 sequences, around 93% seen once. The sequencing input was CD4+ T cells from PBMCs. The receptors come from a human donor with Susac syndrome.

The CDR3 DNA sequence: TGTGCCAGGATCCGGACGGGTGAGCAGTACTTC. This translates into CARIRTGEQYF. The chain couples TRBV25-1 to TRBJ2-7; D remains ambiguous. The CDR3 loop spans 11 amino acids. The germline V and J ends were trimmed by 9 bases and 7 bases, with 13 bases remaining between them. CDR1 is MGHDK and CDR2 is SYGVNS in the germline V gene.

This chain joins TRBV4-2 and TRBJ1-6, with D possibly matching TRBD1 (6 bases). The V end was cut by 0 bases, the J end by 4 bases, with 16 bases between. CDR1 is LGHNA and CDR2 is YNFKEQ in the germline V gene. The CDR3 sequence is 18 residues long. DNA for the CDR3: TGTGCCAGCAGCCAAGATCGGGGCGGGGACACTTATAATTCACCCCTCCACTTT. Protein sequence: CASSQDRGGDTYNSPLHF.

The gene calls are TRBV7-9 and TRBJ2-1; possible D gene TRBD1, 6 bases. Trimming left V 5 bases short and J 2 bases short, with 10 bases between. CDR3 length equals 14 residues. Germline CDR1 SEHNR, CDR2 FQNEAQ (reference sequence). This chain's CDR3 is CASSPGVAYNEQFF. The DNA of the CDR3 is TGTGCCAGCAGCCCAGGGGTAGCCTACAATGAGCAGTTCTTC.

V and J are TRBV4-1 and TRBJ1-4, with 7 nucleotides matching TRBD1. There are 16 residues in the CDR3. Germline CDR1 is MGHRA and CDR2 is YSYEKL. V trimming: 3 bases; J trimming: 8 bases; junction bases outside the gene matches: 12. The CDR3 loop is CASSHIAGTVGEKLFF. For the CDR3, the DNA is TGCGCCAGCAGCCATATTGCCGGGACAGTAGGGGAAAAACTGTTTTTT.

The chain couples TRBV20-1 to TRBJ2-1, with 9 bases fitting TRBD2. Per the germline V gene, CDR1 is DFQATT and CDR2 is SNEGSKA (reference sequence). This CDR3 region has 13 residues. V was clipped by 5 bases and J by 8 bases; unmatched bases: 7. CDR3 DNA: TGCAGTGCTCCCGGGACTAGCAGGGATGAGCAGTTCTTC. This codes for CSAPGTSRDEQFF.

The chain joins TRBV19 to TRBJ1-1, with 8 bases identical to TRBD1. CDR3 length: 15 residues. The germline CDR1 and CDR2 sequences are LNHDA and SQIVND (reference sequence). Trimming took 3 bases from V and 1 from J; bases not matched to a gene: 4. The DNA of the CDR3 is TGTGCCAGTAGTATCCAGGGGGCCCCGAACACTGAAGCTTTCTTT. It specifies CASSIQGAPNTEAFF.

The chain joins TRBV25-1 to TRBJ2-1; D not certain. The CDR3 is 13 amino acids. Germline values: CDR1 MGHDK, CDR2 SYGVNS. V was clipped by 1 base and J by 9 bases, with 10 bases between them. The CDR3 is CASSEFGPAEQFF. For the CDR3, the DNA is TGTGCCAGCAGTGAATTCGGTCCTGCTGAGCAGTTCTTC.

This chain links TRBV5-1 with TRBJ2-7; 7 nucleotides line up with TRBD2. V trimming: 3 bases; J trimming: 5 bases; junction bases outside the gene matches: 11. Germline values: CDR1 SGHRS, CDR2 YFSETQ. The CDR3 sequence is 15 residues long. The CDR3 bases are TGCGCCAGCAGCTGGGGGGGGAACAGGCGCCACGAGCAGTACTTC. It yields the protein CASSWGGNRRHEQYF.

This rearrangement joins TRBV20-1 to TRBJ1-1; D might be TRBD1 (6 bases). V gave up 6 bases and J gave up 1 base, with 15 bases separating them. This CDR3 contains 14 residues. Per the germline V gene, CDR1 is DFQATT and CDR2 is SNEGSKA (reference sequence). The CDR3 DNA sequence: TGCAGTGCCCTCAGGCGGGGGCAGAACACTGAAGCTTTCTTT. Its translation is CSALRRGQNTEAFF.

The V gene is TRBV11-2, the J gene TRBJ2-5, with no clear D. Trimming removed 1 base at V and 2 bases at J, with 11 bases between. The CDR3 spans 15 residues. Germline V gene data show CDR1 as SGHAT and CDR2 as FQNNGV. As DNA, the CDR3 is TGTGCCAGCAGCTTAGGAATGGCAGGACAAGAGACCCAGTACTTC. Protein sequence: CASSLGMAGQETQYF.

This rearrangement joins TRBV10-3 to TRBJ2-3; D unresolved. Germline CDR1 ENHRY, CDR2 SYGVKD. This CDR3 spans 11 amino acids. V dropped 10 bases and J dropped 0 bases, with 5 bases sitting between them. CDR3 coding DNA: TGTGCCACCCAGAGCACAGATACGCAGTATTTT. This encodes CATQSTDTQYF.

This clonotype occurred once. The chain links TRBV12-3 or TRBV12-4 to TRBJ1-4; possibly TRBD1 for D (5 bases). There are 14 residues in the CDR3. V dropped 4 bases and J dropped 8 bases, with 14 bases sitting between them. CDR3 loop: CASSYTTGSEKLFF. CDR3 DNA: TGTGCCAGCAGTTATACCACAGGCAGCGAAAAACTGTTTTTT.

The rearrangement joins TRBV5-4 to TRBJ2-1; D call uncertain. The V gene lost 4 bases and the J gene lost 11 bases, with 10 bases spanning the gap. The CDR3 consists of 11 residues. Germline V gene data show CDR1 as SGHNT and CDR2 as YYREEE (reference sequence). CDR3 in DNA: TGTGCCAGCAGCCATACAGAACAGCAGTTCTTC. The encoded protein is CASSHTEQQFF.

V is TRBV30 and J is TRBJ2-3, with a possible D match to TRBD2 (7 bases). CDR1 is GTSNPN, CDR2 SVGIG, per germline (reference sequence). The V end was cut by 4 bases, the J end by 1 base, with 18 bases between. CDR3 length equals 16 residues. In DNA form, the CDR3 reads TGTGCCTGGATGTGGGGGGCGGGGAGGGGCACAGATACGCAGTATTTT. It translates to CAWMWGAGRGTDTQYF.

The chain uses TRBV6-5 and TRBJ2-7, with D unresolved. V was shortened by 6 bases and J by 3 bases, with 6 bases between the two germline ends. Germline V lookup: CDR1 MNHEY, CDR2 SVGAGI. The CDR3 is 11 amino acids. The CDR3, as DNA: TGTGCCAGCAGGCGAGGCTACGAGCAGTACTTC. This codes for CASRRGYEQYF.

DNA for the CDR3: TGCAGTGGCCAGCACTCGGGCGGTGTCACTGAAGCTTTCTTT. Translating gives CSGQHSGGVTEAFF. This chain joins TRBV20-1 and TRBJ1-1; the D is unclear. This CDR3 is 14 amino acids long. V lost 7 bases and J lost 4, with 19 bases in between. Germline V gives CDR1 DFQATT, CDR2 SNEGSKA (reference sequence).

This clonotype is a singleton in its sample. V and J are TRBV24-1 and TRBJ1-2, with 10 bases matching TRBD1. V was clipped by 4 bases and J by 7 bases; unmatched bases: 5. CDR1 is KGHDR, CDR2 SFDVKD, per germline. The CDR3 runs to 14 residues. CDR3 DNA: TGTGCCACCAGTGACCTCGGACAGGGGGGTGGCTACACCTTC. It encodes CATSDLGQGGGYTF.

The rearrangement joins TRBV9 to TRBJ1-3, with a tentative D call TRBD1 (6 bases). CDR3 size: 13 residues. Per germline, CDR1 SGDLS and CDR2 YYNGEE. Trimming stripped 2 bases from V and 4 bases from J, with 7 bases between. CDR3 sequence reads: CASSVTGGNTIYF. The CDR3 coding sequence is TGTGCCAGCAGCGTGACAGGCGGAAACACCATATATTTT. Complete variable domain (other parts from reference TRBV9 and TRBJ1-3): DSGVTQTPKHLITATGQRVTLRCSPRSGDLSVYWYQQSLDQGLQFLIQYYNGEERAKGNILERFSAQQFPDLHSELNLSSLELGDSALYFCASSVTGGNTIYFGEGSWLTVV.

The chain joins TRBV4-1 to TRBJ2-5; 9 positions agree with TRBD2. The junction had 5 bases not matched to a gene; V was cut back by 0 bases and J by 0 bases. Per the germline V gene, CDR1 is MGHRA and CDR2 is YSYEKL. The CDR3 covers 17 residues. CDR3 nucleotides: TGCGCCAGCAGCCAAGACTCTAGCGGGGTGTACCAAGAGACCCAGTACTTC. It codes for CASSQDSSGVYQETQYF.